This paragraph covers one T cell receptor (beta chain) sequence. Its antigen is undetermined. An Oncomine TCR Beta short-read assay was used to sequence the DNA from cultured CD4+ T cells. MiXCR, applied by TCRdb to the PCR reads, yields one record per CDR3 protein. The table includes under 20,000 distinct CDR3 sequences, roughly 44% detected once. This sample was taken from a study of vaccination and CD4 T cells after COVID-19. Study observations and caveats: When vaccine-specific clones from convalescent patients were examined, 304 of 307 were spike mono-reactive.

CDR3 size: 16 residues. CDR1 is SGHTA and CDR2 is FQGNSA in the germline V gene. Between the trimmed V and J ends, which lost 5 bases and 2 bases, there was a span of 17 bases. Described treatment: approximately 9-day PBMC culture with coronavirus spike peptide pools or control peptides (ViraFEST assay). The specimen sequenced was cultured CD4+ T cells from blood. The chain carries TRBV7-2 and TRBJ2-3; possible D gene TRBD1, 5 bases. The clonotype was recovered from a human donor with COVID-19. CDR3 region: CASSPRVGALTDTQYF. The CDR3 region has the DNA TGTGCCAGCAGCCCTAGGGTTGGGGCCCTCACAGATACGCAGTATTTT.